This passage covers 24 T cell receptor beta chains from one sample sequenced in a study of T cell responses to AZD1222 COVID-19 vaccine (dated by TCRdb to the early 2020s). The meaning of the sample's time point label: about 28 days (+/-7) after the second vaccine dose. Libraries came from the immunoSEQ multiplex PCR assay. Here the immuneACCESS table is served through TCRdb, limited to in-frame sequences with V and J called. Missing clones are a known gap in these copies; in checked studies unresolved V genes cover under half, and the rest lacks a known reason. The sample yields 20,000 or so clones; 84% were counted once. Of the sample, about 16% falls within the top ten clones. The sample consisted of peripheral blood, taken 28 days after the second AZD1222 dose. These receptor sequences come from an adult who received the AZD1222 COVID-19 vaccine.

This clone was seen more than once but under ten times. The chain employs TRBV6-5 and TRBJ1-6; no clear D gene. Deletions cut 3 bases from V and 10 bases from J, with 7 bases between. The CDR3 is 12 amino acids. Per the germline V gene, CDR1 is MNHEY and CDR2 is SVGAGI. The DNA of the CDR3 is TGTGCCAGCAGTTATAGGGCCTCACCCCTCCACTTT. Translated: CASSYRASPLHF.

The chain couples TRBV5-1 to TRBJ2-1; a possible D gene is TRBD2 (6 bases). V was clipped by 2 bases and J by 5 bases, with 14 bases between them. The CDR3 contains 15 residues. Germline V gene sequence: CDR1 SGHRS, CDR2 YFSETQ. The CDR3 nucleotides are TGCGCCAGCAGCTTTGACGGGAGAAGGGACAATGAGCAGTTCTTC. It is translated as CASSFDGRRDNEQFF.

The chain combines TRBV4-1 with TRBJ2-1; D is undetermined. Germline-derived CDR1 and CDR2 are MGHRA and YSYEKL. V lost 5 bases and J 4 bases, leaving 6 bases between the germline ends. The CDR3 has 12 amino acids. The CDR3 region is CASSDRYNEQFF. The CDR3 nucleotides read TGCGCCAGCAGCGACCGGTACAATGAGCAGTTCTTC.

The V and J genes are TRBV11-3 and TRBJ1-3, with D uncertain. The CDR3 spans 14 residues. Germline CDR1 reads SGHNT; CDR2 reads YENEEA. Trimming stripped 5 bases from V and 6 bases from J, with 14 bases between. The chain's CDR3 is CASSPPGSQNTIYF. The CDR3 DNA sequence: TGTGCCAGCAGCCCGCCCGGGTCCCAAAACACCATATATTTT. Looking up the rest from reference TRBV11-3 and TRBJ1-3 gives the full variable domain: EAGVVQSPRYKIIEKKQPVAFWCNPISGHNTLYWYLQNLGQGPELLIRYENEEAVDDSQLPKDRFSAERLKGVDSTLKIQPAELGDSAVYLCASSPPGSQNTIYFGEGSWLTVV.

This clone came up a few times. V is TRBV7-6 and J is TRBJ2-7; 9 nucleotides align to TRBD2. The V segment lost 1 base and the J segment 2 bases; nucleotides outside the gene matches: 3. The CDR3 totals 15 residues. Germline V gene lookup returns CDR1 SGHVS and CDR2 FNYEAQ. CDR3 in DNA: TGTGCCAGCAGCTTAGATTCTAGCGGGGCCTACGAGCAGTACTTC. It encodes CASSLDSSGAYEQYF. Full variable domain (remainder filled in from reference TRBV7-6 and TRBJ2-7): GAGVSQSPRYKVTKRGQDVALRCDPISGHVSLYWYRQALGQGPEFLTYFNYEAQQDKSGLPNDRFSAERPEGSISTLTIQRTEQRDSAMYRCASSLDSSGAYEQYFGPGTRLTVT.

CDR3: CASSPRAANTGELFF. For the CDR3, the DNA is TGTGCCAGCAGTCCGAGGGCGGCGAACACCGGGGAGCTGTTTTTT. The chain recombines TRBV11-3 with TRBJ2-2; D might be TRBD2 (5 bases). Germline values: CDR1 SGHNT, CDR2 YENEEA. The CDR3 is made up of 15 amino acids. V was cut by 6 bases and J by 0 bases, with 11 bases left in between.

The CDR3 sequence is CASRLAGGDYNEQFF. Written as DNA, the CDR3 is TGTGCCAGCAGGCTAGCGGGAGGGGACTACAATGAGCAGTTCTTC. The rearrangement joins TRBV7-3 to TRBJ2-1; 12 nucleotides match TRBD2. This CDR3 comprises 15 residues. Germline CDR1 reads SGHTA; CDR2 reads FQGTGA. J was trimmed by 3 bases and V by 6 bases; bases with no gene match: 3. Full variable domain (rest looked up from reference TRBV7-3 and TRBJ2-1): GAGVSQTPSNKVTEKGKYVELRCDPISGHTALYWYRQSLGQGPEFLIYFQGTGAADDSGLPNDRFFAVRPEGSVSTLKIQRTERGDSAVYLCASRLAGGDYNEQFFGPGTRLTVL.

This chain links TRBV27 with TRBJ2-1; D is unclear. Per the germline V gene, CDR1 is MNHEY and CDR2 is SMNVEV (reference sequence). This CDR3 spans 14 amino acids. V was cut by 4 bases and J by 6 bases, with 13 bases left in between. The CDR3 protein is CASSSLAARNEQFF. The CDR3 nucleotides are TGTGCCAGCAGTTCCCTTGCGGCCCGCAATGAGCAGTTCTTC.

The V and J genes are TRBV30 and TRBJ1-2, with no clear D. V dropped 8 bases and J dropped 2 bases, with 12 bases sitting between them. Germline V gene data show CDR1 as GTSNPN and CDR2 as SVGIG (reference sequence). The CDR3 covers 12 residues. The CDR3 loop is CAGPFSNYGYTF. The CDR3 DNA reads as TGTGCCGGGCCCTTCTCCAACTATGGCTACACCTTC.

The CDR3 nucleotides read TGTGCCAGCAGGTCACAGGCCAGGCCCGGGGAGCTGTTTTTT. Its protein product is CASRSQARPGELFF. The V gene is TRBV6-5, the J gene TRBJ2-2; TRBD1 might be the D (5 bases). The CDR3 has 14 residues. Germline lookup yields CDR1 MNHEY and CDR2 SVGAGI. Trimming pared 6 bases from V and 6 bases from J, leaving 14 bases between.

This chain's CDR3 is CASSHRQGGSKNIQYF. In nucleotides, the CDR3 is TGTGCCAGCAGCCACAGACAGGGTGGGTCCAAAAACATTCAGTACTTC. The chain carries TRBV11-3 and TRBJ2-4; 7 nucleotides match TRBD1. J gave up 2 bases and V 5 bases, and 9 bases lay outside the gene matches. The CDR3 covers 16 residues. Per germline, CDR1 SGHNT and CDR2 YENEEA.

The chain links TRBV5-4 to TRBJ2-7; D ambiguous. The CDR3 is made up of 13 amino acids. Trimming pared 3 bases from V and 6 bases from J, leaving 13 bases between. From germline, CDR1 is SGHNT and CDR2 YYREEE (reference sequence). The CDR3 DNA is TGTGCCAGCAGCTCAGGTAGGGTTAGCGAGCAGTACTTC. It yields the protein CASSSGRVSEQYF.

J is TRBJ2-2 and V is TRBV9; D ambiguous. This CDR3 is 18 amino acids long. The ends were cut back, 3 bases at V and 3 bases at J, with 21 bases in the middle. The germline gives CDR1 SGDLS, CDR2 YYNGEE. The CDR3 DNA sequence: TGTGCCAGCAGCGGGACCCTGGCCCCTCAGGCCTACACCGGGGAGCTGTTTTTT. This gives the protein CASSGTLAPQAYTGELFF.

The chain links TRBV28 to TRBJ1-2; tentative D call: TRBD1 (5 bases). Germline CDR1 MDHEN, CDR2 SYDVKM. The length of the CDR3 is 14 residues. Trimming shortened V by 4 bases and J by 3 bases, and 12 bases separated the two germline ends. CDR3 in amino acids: CASSSGSGDYGYTF. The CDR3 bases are TGTGCCAGCAGTTCAGGGTCGGGGGACTATGGCTACACCTTC.

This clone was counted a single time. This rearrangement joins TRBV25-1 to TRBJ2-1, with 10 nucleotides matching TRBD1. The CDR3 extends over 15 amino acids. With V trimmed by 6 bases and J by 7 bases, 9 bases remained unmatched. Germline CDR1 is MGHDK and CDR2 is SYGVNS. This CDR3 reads CASRGDRGGGNEQFF. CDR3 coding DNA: TGTGCCAGCAGGGGGGACAGGGGAGGCGGAAATGAGCAGTTCTTC.

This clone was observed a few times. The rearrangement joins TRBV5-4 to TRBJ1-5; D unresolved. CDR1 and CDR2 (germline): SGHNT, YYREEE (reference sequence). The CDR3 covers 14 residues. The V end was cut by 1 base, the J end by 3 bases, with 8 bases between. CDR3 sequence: CASSLRGFNQPQHF. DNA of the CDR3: TGTGCCAGCAGCTTGCGTGGTTTCAATCAGCCCCAGCATTTT.

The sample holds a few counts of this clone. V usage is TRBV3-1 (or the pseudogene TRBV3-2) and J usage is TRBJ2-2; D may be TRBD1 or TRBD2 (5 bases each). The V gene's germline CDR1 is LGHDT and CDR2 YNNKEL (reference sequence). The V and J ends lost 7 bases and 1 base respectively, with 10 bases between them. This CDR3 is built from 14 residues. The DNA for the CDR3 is TGTGCCAGCAACCGTGGGGGGAACACCGGGGAGCTGTTTTTT. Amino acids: CASNRGGNTGELFF.

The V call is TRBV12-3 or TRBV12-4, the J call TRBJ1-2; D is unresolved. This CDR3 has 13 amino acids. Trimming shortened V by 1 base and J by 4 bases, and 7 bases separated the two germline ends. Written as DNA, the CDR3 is TGTGCCAGCAGTTTAGGTCTCAGCTATGGCTACACCTTC. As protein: CASSLGLSYGYTF.

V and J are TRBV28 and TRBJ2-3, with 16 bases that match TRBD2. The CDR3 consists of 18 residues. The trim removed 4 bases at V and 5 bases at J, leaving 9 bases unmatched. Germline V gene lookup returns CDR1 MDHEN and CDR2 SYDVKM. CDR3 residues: CASSSPGTSGRAVDTQYF. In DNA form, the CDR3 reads TGTGCCAGCAGTTCCCCCGGGACTAGCGGGAGGGCTGTAGATACGCAGTATTTT.

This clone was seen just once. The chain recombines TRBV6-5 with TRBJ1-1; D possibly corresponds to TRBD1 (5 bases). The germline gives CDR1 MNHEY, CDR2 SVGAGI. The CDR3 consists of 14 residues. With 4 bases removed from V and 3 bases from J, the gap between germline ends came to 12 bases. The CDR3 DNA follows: TGTGCCAGCAGTTCGTCGAGGGGAGACACTGAAGCTTTCTTT. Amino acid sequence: CASSSSRGDTEAFF.

The DNA for the CDR3 is TGTGCCAGCAGCGAAGGACAGGCGGGAAACTATGGCTACACCTTC. It is translated as CASSEGQAGNYGYTF. The rearrangement links TRBV7-2 to TRBJ1-2; 7 nucleotides align to TRBD1. The ends lost 5 bases at V and 2 bases at J; junction bases unmatched: 8. Germline CDR1 SGHTA, CDR2 FQGNSA. The CDR3 is made up of 15 amino acids.

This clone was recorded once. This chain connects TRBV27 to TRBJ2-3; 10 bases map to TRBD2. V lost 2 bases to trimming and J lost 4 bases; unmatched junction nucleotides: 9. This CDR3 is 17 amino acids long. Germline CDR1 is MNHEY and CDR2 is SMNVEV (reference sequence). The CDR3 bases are TGTGCCAGCAGTTTAGATATCCTAGCGGGAGAGGCAGATACGCAGTATTTT. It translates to CASSLDILAGEADTQYF.

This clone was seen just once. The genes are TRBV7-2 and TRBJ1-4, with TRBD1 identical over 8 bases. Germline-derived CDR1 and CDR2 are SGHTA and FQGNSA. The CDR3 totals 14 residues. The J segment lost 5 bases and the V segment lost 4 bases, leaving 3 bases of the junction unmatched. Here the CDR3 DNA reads TGTGCCAGCAGCTGGACAGGGCCAAATGAAAAACTGTTTTTT. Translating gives CASSWTGPNEKLFF.

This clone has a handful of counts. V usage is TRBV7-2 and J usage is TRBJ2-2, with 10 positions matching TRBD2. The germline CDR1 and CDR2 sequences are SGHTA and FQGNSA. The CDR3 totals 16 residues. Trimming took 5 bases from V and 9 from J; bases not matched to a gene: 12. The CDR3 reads CASSPRLAGSAWELFF. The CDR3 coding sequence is TGTGCCAGCAGCCCTAGACTAGCGGGCAGTGCCTGGGAGCTGTTTTTT. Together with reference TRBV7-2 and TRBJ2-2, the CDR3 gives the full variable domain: GAGVSQSPSNKVTEKGKDVELRCDPISGHTALYWYRQSLGQGLEFLIYFQGNSAPDKSGLPSDRFSAERTGGSVSTLTIQRTQQEDSAVYLCASSPRLAGSAWELFFGEGSRLTVL.